This T cell receptor (beta chain) was sequenced for a study of regulatory T cells in long-lasting Graves disease. Study-level findings and limits: Persistent Graves' patients showed less TCR diversity than newly diagnosed patients showed.

Arm-PCR of CDR3 regions and iRepertoire HTBI primers were used to build TCR beta libraries. TCRdb redid the calling of the multiplex PCR reads with MiXCR, one entry per CDR3 protein. The sample shows over 500,000 distinct CDR3 sequences, approximately 16% of them seen only once. Described time point: newly diagnosed GD, antithyroid drugs for less than 3 months. PBMC RNA was the source of the TCR library. On this clonotype itself: Its matching antigen is unknown.

These data also formed part of another study, on T cells in Graves' hyperthyroidism and ophthalmopathy.

The source was peripheral blood mononuclear cells (PBMCs), collected at new diagnosis, from a patient treated with antithyroid drugs. This receptor was identified in a man aged 18 to 29 with Graves disease.

CDR3 residues: CASSPGRGRGVETGELFF. The CDR3 DNA sequence: TGTGCCAGCAGCCCGGGAAGGGGCAGGGGGGTGGAAACCGGGGAGCTGTTTTTT. This rearrangement joins TRBV7-8 to TRBJ2-2; possible D gene TRBD1, 7 bases. Trimming stripped 5 bases from V and 5 bases from J, with 24 bases between. Per germline, CDR1 SGHVS and CDR2 FQNEAQ. The CDR3 contains 18 residues.